The 20 T cell receptor beta chains listed next were all sequenced from one sample in a study of cytomegalovirus exposure and HLA in healthy donors. The PCR contained 60 Vbeta and 13 Jbeta primers. Assay used: immunoSEQ multiplex PCR; TCRdb lists only in-frame clones, some missing. The table records approximately 150,000 clones, roughly 79% of them present only once. Specimen: PBMCs. The origin of the receptors is a male donor in good health and CMV-seronegative.

The genes are TRBV7-9 and TRBJ1-2; D is undetermined. The CDR3 totals 15 residues. The V and J ends lost 1 base and 4 bases respectively, with 13 bases between them. The germline CDR1 and CDR2 sequences are SEHNR and FQNEAQ (reference sequence). CDR3 nucleotides: TGTGCCAGCAGCTTAGAGTTTCTAGCGCGCTATGGCTACACCTTC. Amino acid sequence: CASSLEFLARYGYTF.

This chain links TRBV19 with TRBJ1-5; maybe TRBD1 (6 bases). Between the trimmed V and J ends, which lost 3 bases and 2 bases, there was a span of 11 bases. This CDR3 spans 15 amino acids. Germline-derived CDR1 and CDR2 are LNHDA and SQIVND (reference sequence). The CDR3 nucleotides read TGTGCCAGTAGTATGAGACAGGTGGGCAATCAGCCCCAGCATTTT. Its protein product is CASSMRQVGNQPQHF. Drawing the rest from reference TRBV19 and TRBJ1-5, the complete variable domain is DGGITQSPKYLFRKEGQNVTLSCEQNLNHDAMYWYRQDPGQGLRLIYYSQIVNDFQKGDIAEGYSVSREKKESFPLTVTSAQKNPTAFYLCASSMRQVGNQPQHFGDGTRLSIL.

About this clone: Other DNA sequences from this sample encode an identical CDR3 as well. DNA of the CDR3: TGTGCCAGCACCCTAGCGGTGGGAACCGGGGAGCTGTTTTTT. It yields the protein CASTLAVGTGELFF. The chain links TRBV6-1 to TRBJ2-2, with TRBD2 matching over 7 bases. CDR1 MNHNS and CDR2 SASEGT come from the germline V gene. V lost 7 bases to trimming and J lost 5 bases; unmatched junction nucleotides: 7. This CDR3 contains 14 residues.

This chain joins TRBV5-6 and TRBJ2-4, with 13 bases identical to TRBD2. The CDR3 extends over 16 amino acids. The trim removed 3 bases at V and 6 bases at J, leaving 6 bases unmatched. Germline V gene sequence: CDR1 SGHDT, CDR2 YYEEEE. CDR3 sequence (DNA): TGTGCCAGCAGCTCGGGACTAGCGGGAAAGGGAAACATTCAGTACTTC. This encodes CASSSGLAGKGNIQYF.

In its sample, this clone was seen once. The V and J genes are TRBV5-4 and TRBJ2-7, with TRBD2 as a possible D gene (6 bases). CDR3 length: 16 residues. CDR1 is SGHNT and CDR2 is YYREEE in the germline V gene (reference sequence). Deletions cut 3 bases from V and 3 bases from J, with 19 bases between. This CDR3 is CASSSKGPPDYYEQYF. The DNA of the CDR3 is TGTGCCAGCAGCTCCAAAGGGCCCCCGGACTACTACGAGCAGTACTTC.

This clone has more than one count but fewer than ten. The rearrangement joins TRBV19 to TRBJ2-7, with D maybe TRBD2 (5 bases). CDR1 is LNHDA, CDR2 SQIVND, per germline (reference sequence). The V end was cut by 5 bases, the J end by 2 bases, with 16 bases between. CDR3 length equals 15 residues. The CDR3 loop is CASSPRGGLAYEQYF. The CDR3 nucleotides are TGTGCCAGTAGTCCCCGGGGTGGGCTAGCCTACGAGCAGTACTTC. Full variable domain (remainder filled in from reference TRBV19 and TRBJ2-7): DGGITQSPKYLFRKEGQNVTLSCEQNLNHDAMYWYRQDPGQGLRLIYYSQIVNDFQKGDIAEGYSVSREKKESFPLTVTSAQKNPTAFYLCASSPRGGLAYEQYFGPGTRLTVT.

The V call is TRBV7-9, the J call TRBJ2-1; 12 nucleotides agree with TRBD2. The CDR3 extends over 16 amino acids. Germline V gene data show CDR1 as SEHNR and CDR2 as FQNEAQ (reference sequence). V was clipped by 5 bases and J by 2 bases; unmatched bases: 4. The CDR3 DNA reads as TGTGCCAGCAGCGGTACTAGCGGGAGGACCTACAATGAGCAGTTCTTC. Translated, it gives CASSGTSGRTYNEQFF.

This clone showed up just once. J is TRBJ2-1 and V is TRBV7-3, with TRBD2 matching over 14 bases. Germline loops: CDR1 SGHTA, CDR2 FQGTGA. V lost 5 bases and J lost 11; bases outside the gene matches: 5. The CDR3 is 14 amino acids. The CDR3 loop reads CASSLRLAGGQQFF. CDR3 nucleotide sequence: TGTGCCAGCAGCCTCCGACTAGCGGGGGGGCAGCAGTTCTTC.

J is TRBJ1-1 and V is TRBV7-2; D possibly corresponds to TRBD1 (6 bases). This CDR3 comprises 15 residues. CDR1 and CDR2 from the germline V gene are SGHTA and FQGNSA. V shed 5 bases and J shed 1 base, with 14 bases lying between them. CDR3 DNA sequence: TGTGCCAGCAGCGAGGGGGTTGGGGGGAACACTGAAGCTTTCTTT. This sequence encodes CASSEGVGGNTEAFF.

V and J are TRBV14 and TRBJ2-1; TRBD2 agrees at 10 bases. V trimming: 1 base; J trimming: 10 bases; junction bases outside the gene matches: 7. CDR3 size: 15 residues. Germline V gives CDR1 SGHDN, CDR2 FVKESK. CDR3 sequence: CASSQGSGGATEQFF. In DNA form, the CDR3 reads TGTGCCAGCAGCCAAGGAAGCGGGGGGGCGACCGAGCAGTTCTTC.

The chain employs TRBV5-1 and TRBJ1-2; 9 bases line up with TRBD1. This CDR3 comprises 14 residues. The V gene's germline CDR1 is SGHRS and CDR2 YFSETQ. The ends lost 4 bases at V and 8 bases at J; junction bases unmatched: 9. This chain's CDR3 is CASSQGQGFKGYTF. The CDR3 coding sequence is TGCGCCAGCAGCCAGGGACAGGGTTTTAAGGGCTACACCTTC.

Note on this clone: At one boundary the junction diverges from the germline segment, which might be a read error. The chain combines TRBV7-9 with TRBJ2-7; maybe TRBD2 (6 bases). This CDR3 is 14 amino acids long. The germline V gene has CDR1 SEHNR and CDR2 FQNEAQ (reference sequence). Written as DNA, the CDR3 is TGTTCCAGCAGCTTAGCCGGGGGACCCCTCGAGCAGTACTTC. This codes for CSSSLAGGPLEQYF.

The chain recombines TRBV7-8 with TRBJ1-5, with D tentatively TRBD1 (5 bases). CDR3 length equals 14 residues. From germline, CDR1 is SGHVS and CDR2 FQNEAQ. V dropped 1 base and J dropped 4 bases, with 8 bases sitting between them. CDR3 sequence reads: CASSLDRLNQPQHF. The CDR3 nucleotides are TGTGCCAGCAGCTTAGACAGGTTGAATCAGCCCCAGCATTTT.

The rearrangement uses TRBV9 and TRBJ2-2; TRBD2 matches at 14 bases. The J segment lost 4 bases and the V segment lost 4 bases, leaving 3 bases of the junction unmatched. This CDR3 has 16 residues. Germline V gene data show CDR1 as SGDLS and CDR2 as YYNGEE. The CDR3 spells CASSPTSGGGTGELFF. The CDR3 nucleotides read TGTGCCAGCAGCCCGACTAGCGGGGGGGGCACCGGGGAGCTGTTTTTT.

The chain joins TRBV7-2 to TRBJ2-3; 11 nucleotides line up with TRBD2. Trimming removed 3 bases from V and 7 bases from J; junction bases left unmatched: 3. CDR1 is SGHTA, CDR2 FQGNSA, per germline. CDR3 size: 14 residues. CDR3 sequence (DNA): TGTGCCAGCAGCTTTAGCGGGGGGGTTCATACGCAGTATTTT. This gives the protein CASSFSGGVHTQYF.

This clone showed up just a few times. The chain carries TRBV6-1 and TRBJ2-1, with TRBD1 matching over 7 bases. The germline V gene encodes CDR1 MNHNS and CDR2 SASEGT. The CDR3 length is 16 residues. J was trimmed by 2 bases and V by 0 bases; bases with no gene match: 4. The CDR3 region has the DNA TGTGCCAGCAGTGAAGCCTCGGGACAGCCCTACAATGAGCAGTTCTTC. Its protein product is CASSEASGQPYNEQFF.

The sample holds a few counts of this clone. Other DNA sequences within the sample encode an identical CDR3. This chain connects TRBV6-5 to TRBJ2-7; TRBD1 matches 10 bases. CDR1 and CDR2 (germline): MNHEY, SVGAGI. This CDR3 has 12 amino acids. With 6 bases clipped from V and 6 bases from J, the junction kept 2 bases outside the gene matches. The DNA for the CDR3 is TGTGCCAGCAGCCGGGACAGGGGCGAGCAGTACTTC. It codes for CASSRDRGEQYF.

The chain joins TRBV7-2 to TRBJ2-3; D might be TRBD2 (5 bases). Germline CDR1 reads SGHTA; CDR2 reads FQGNSA. The CDR3 totals 16 residues. Trimming removed 0 bases at V and 5 bases at J, with 15 bases between. CDR3 amino acids: CASSLAVRAVLDTQYF. DNA of the CDR3: TGTGCCAGCAGCTTAGCGGTGAGGGCCGTGTTAGATACGCAGTATTTT.

This clone has only a few counts. The chain employs TRBV7-9 and TRBJ2-7, with a possible D match to TRBD1 (6 bases). Germline CDR1 is SEHNR and CDR2 is FQNEAQ (reference sequence). CDR3 length: 14 residues. V lost 5 bases, J lost 1 base, and 12 bases lay in between. CDR3 sequence reads: CASSPFRGSYEQYF. CDR3 nucleotides: TGTGCCAGCAGCCCTTTCAGGGGTTCCTACGAGCAGTACTTC.

The chain combines TRBV30 with TRBJ1-4; D is undetermined. Germline V gene data show CDR1 as GTSNPN and CDR2 as SVGIG (reference sequence). The CDR3 runs to 10 residues. V was shortened by 6 bases and J by 8 bases, with 7 bases between the two germline ends. CDR3 DNA sequence: TGTGCCTGTAAACAGGAAAAACTGTTTTTT. Amino acids: CACKQEKLFF.